This T cell receptor beta chain was observed in a study of blood T cell repertoires in COVID-19. Study information: COVID-19 samples from acute and convalescent phases originated in the United States, Italy and Spain. The analysed material was cDNA or gDNA that came from T cells, B-cell-depleted T cells, or PBMCs.

This CDR3 has 16 residues. V lost 5 bases to trimming and J lost 3 bases, with 19 bases between them. Germline V CDR1 and CDR2: SGHAT, FQNNGV. As originally analysed: Amplification from reference gene primers served as the basis for estimated nucleated cell counts. Clones were read by immunoSEQ multiplex PCR, and TCRdb kept only the in-frame ones, dropping some. The D gene and trimming were derived from the DNA, and the V and J assignments and clone size from that table. The repertoire has fewer than 250,000 clones, 86% of them found once; the top ten carry 0.75% to 0.95%. This clone was observed once.

Sequencing used peripheral blood. The clonotype originates from a woman in her sixties or seventies with acute or convalescent COVID-19. V usage is TRBV11-2 and J usage is TRBJ2-5, with D possibly TRBD2 on 5 matching bases. CDR3 residues: CASSLRGSGPKETQYF. The CDR3 bases are TGTGCCAGCAGCCTTAGAGGGAGCGGACCTAAAGAGACCCAGTACTTC.